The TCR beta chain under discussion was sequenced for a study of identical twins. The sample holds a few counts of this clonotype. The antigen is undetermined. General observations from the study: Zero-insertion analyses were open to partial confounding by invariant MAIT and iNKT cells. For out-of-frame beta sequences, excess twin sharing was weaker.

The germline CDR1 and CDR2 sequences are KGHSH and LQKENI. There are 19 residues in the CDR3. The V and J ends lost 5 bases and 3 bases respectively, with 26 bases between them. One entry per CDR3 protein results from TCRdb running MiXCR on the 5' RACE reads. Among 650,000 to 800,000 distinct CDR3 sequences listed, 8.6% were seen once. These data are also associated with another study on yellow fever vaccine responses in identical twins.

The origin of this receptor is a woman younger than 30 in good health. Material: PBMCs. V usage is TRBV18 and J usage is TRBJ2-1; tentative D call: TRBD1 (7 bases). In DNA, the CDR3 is TGTGCCAGCTCAACCCTCGACAGGGTTGGGGGGTCCAGCTACAATGAGCAGTTCTTC. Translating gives CASSTLDRVGGSSYNEQFF.